This T cell receptor (beta chain) was obtained from a study of breast tumors, draining lymph nodes, adjacent tissues. TCRdb processed the multiplex PCR reads anew with MiXCR; each CDR3 protein has one entry. This sample has around 250,000 distinct CDR3 sequences; around 34% occur once, and the top ten carry approximately 3.6%. The trim removed 10 bases at V and 5 bases at J, leaving 8 bases unmatched. From germline, CDR1 is LNHDA and CDR2 SQIVND (reference sequence). The CDR3 loop spans 13 amino acids. Breast cancer patients provided tissue from their axillary draining lymph nodes. The sequencing sample was made of axillary lymph node tissue. The chain combines TRBV19 with TRBJ2-1, with 7 positions matching TRBD2. The TCR originated in a female donor with breast cancer. Some clones in this sample may be carry-over from other donors' samples. In DNA form, the CDR3 reads TGTGCCAAAGGGGCGGGAGATCACAATGAGCAGTTCTTC. It encodes CAKGAGDHNEQFF.